Below, 11 T cell receptor beta chains from the same sample are listed, as sequenced in a study of cytomegalovirus exposure and HLA in healthy donors. Use of 60 Vbeta and 13 Jbeta primers characterized the PCR. Only in-frame clones appear in the TCRdb table, and some are missing; sequencing was by immunoSEQ multiplex PCR. This sample carries approximately 100,000 clones, 74% of them seen once, and the ten largest clones take 2.6%. What was sequenced was PBMCs. These receptors originate from a man in his forties or fifties in good health and CMV-seropositive.

This clone was observed once. The rearrangement joins TRBV9 to TRBJ1-2; 7 bases are shared with TRBD1. The CDR3 contains 15 residues. Germline V gives CDR1 SGDLS, CDR2 YYNGEE. V shed 3 bases, J shed 4 bases, and the junction held 9 bases outside the gene matches. The CDR3 sequence: CASSEDAGTAYGYTF. DNA of the CDR3: TGTGCCAGCAGCGAGGACGCCGGGACAGCCTATGGCTACACCTTC.

The chain combines TRBV7-2 with TRBJ1-5; D is perhaps TRBD1 (6 bases). Germline loops: CDR1 SGHTA, CDR2 FQGNSA. The CDR3 loop spans 17 amino acids. V was pared by 5 bases and J by 2 bases, with 19 bases between. CDR3 in DNA: TGTGCCAGCAGCCCTGGGGGCGGTTCAAATGGCAATCAGCCCCAGCATTTT. It codes for CASSPGGGSNGNQPQHF.

The chain recombines TRBV5-5 with TRBJ1-2, with D hard to call. CDR3 length equals 15 residues. V lost 0 bases, J lost 4 bases, and 13 bases lay in between. The germline V gene encodes CDR1 SGHKS and CDR2 YYEKEE (reference sequence). Written as DNA, the CDR3 is TGTGCCAGCAGCTTGGGAGGTAGAGCTTTCTATGGCTACACCTTC. This translates into CASSLGGRAFYGYTF.

J is TRBJ2-7 and V is TRBV28; 8 positions match TRBD2. Germline CDR1 reads MDHEN; CDR2 reads SYDVKM. This CDR3 has 15 amino acids. Trimming cost V 3 bases and J 0 bases; bases outside gene matches: 4. DNA for the CDR3: TGTGCCAGCAGTTTGCGCGGGGGGCTCTCCTACGAGCAGTACTTC. Its protein is CASSLRGGLSYEQYF.

This clone turned up a few times. The chain links TRBV25-1 to TRBJ1-3; D not resolved. The CDR3 consists of 14 residues. The germline V and J ends were trimmed by 3 bases and 8 bases, with 14 bases remaining between them. Germline V CDR1 and CDR2: MGHDK, SYGVNS. The CDR3 protein is CASSDEQESDTIYF. The CDR3 DNA is TGTGCCAGCAGTGATGAGCAAGAATCTGACACCATATATTTT.

J is TRBJ2-5 and V is TRBV27; 10 bases align to TRBD2. This CDR3 has 16 amino acids. The junction had 9 bases not matched to a gene; V was cut back by 4 bases and J by 4 bases. CDR1 and CDR2 (germline): MNHEY, SMNVEV (reference sequence). CDR3 loop: CASSSQRGGGPETQYF. The CDR3 DNA reads as TGTGCCAGCAGTTCCCAGCGGGGGGGCGGTCCAGAGACCCAGTACTTC.

The rearrangement joins TRBV12-5 to TRBJ2-7; D is undetermined. CDR3 length: 12 residues. V was shortened by 5 bases and J by 5 bases, with 10 bases between the two germline ends. Germline CDR1 and CDR2: LGHNT and FRNRAP. CDR3 protein: CASGPHSHEQYF. CDR3 coding DNA: TGTGCTAGTGGTCCCCACAGTCACGAGCAGTACTTC.

CDR3 in DNA: TGTGCCAGCAGCCGTCCTCCCGGAGGTGGCTACACCTTC. Translation gives CASSRPPGGGYTF. The genes are TRBV28 and TRBJ1-2; D not certain. CDR1 and CDR2 (germline): MDHEN, SYDVKM. The ends were cut back, 6 bases at V and 7 bases at J, with 15 bases in the middle. This CDR3 has 13 residues.

The rearrangement uses TRBV28 and TRBJ2-1; 10 nucleotides agree with TRBD2. The germline V gene encodes CDR1 MDHEN and CDR2 SYDVKM. V shed 6 bases, J shed 7 bases, and the junction held 6 bases outside the gene matches. This CDR3 has 14 residues. In DNA form, the CDR3 reads TGTGCCAGCAGCCGAACTAGCGGGGTAAATGAGCAGTTCTTC. Amino acid sequence: CASSRTSGVNEQFF.

This CDR3 is CASSLPVSTEAFF. The CDR3 DNA follows: TGCGCCAGCAGCTTGCCCGTGAGCACTGAAGCTTTCTTT. The chain employs TRBV5-1 and TRBJ1-1; D is ambiguous. CDR3 size: 13 residues. V gave up 1 base and J gave up 4 bases, with 8 bases separating them. CDR1 and CDR2 (germline): SGHRS, YFSETQ.

This sequence joins TRBV7-9 and TRBJ2-5; 12 bases match TRBD2. CDR1 and CDR2 from the germline V gene are SEHNR and FQNEAQ (reference sequence). The CDR3 has 14 residues. The ends lost 4 bases at V and 4 bases at J; junction bases unmatched: 1. The DNA of the CDR3 is TGTGCCAGCAGCTCGACTAGCGGGGGAGAGACCCAGTACTTC. As protein: CASSSTSGGETQYF.